This T cell receptor (beta chain) was captured by sequencing in a study of T cells in Graves' hyperthyroidism and ophthalmopathy. Whole-study findings and limits: Also found in blood were most expanded thyroid clonotypes above 0.001.

At least 3 on the Clinical Activity Score was recorded for ophthalmopathy patients, who also had NOSPECS grade at least 4 and duration under 3 months. Thyroid ultrasound and orbital computed tomography, with clinical symptoms and serum thyroxine and TRAb, informed diagnoses. The PBMCs were taken from over 9.5 ml of fresh peripheral blood. Authors of the study amplified TCR beta CDR3 regions from RNA transcripts. Primed by the HTBI set, a first-round RT-PCR was run on the TCR CDR3. One entry per CDR3 protein results from TCRdb running MiXCR on the multiplex PCR reads. The sample lists about 600,000 distinct CDR3 sequences, about a sixth occurring once. Turning to this clonotype: Its antigen is currently unknown.

The CDR3 covers 13 residues. CDR1 is LNHNV, CDR2 YYDKDF, per germline (reference sequence). Trimming removed 4 bases from V and 3 bases from J, with 7 bases in between. The source is a woman in her thirties or forties with Graves' ophthalmopathy. Sequenced material: blood. V is TRBV15 and J is TRBJ1-3; the D is unclear. For the CDR3, the DNA is TGTGCCACCAGCATGAGCCTTGGAAACACCATATATTTT. It specifies CATSMSLGNTIYF.